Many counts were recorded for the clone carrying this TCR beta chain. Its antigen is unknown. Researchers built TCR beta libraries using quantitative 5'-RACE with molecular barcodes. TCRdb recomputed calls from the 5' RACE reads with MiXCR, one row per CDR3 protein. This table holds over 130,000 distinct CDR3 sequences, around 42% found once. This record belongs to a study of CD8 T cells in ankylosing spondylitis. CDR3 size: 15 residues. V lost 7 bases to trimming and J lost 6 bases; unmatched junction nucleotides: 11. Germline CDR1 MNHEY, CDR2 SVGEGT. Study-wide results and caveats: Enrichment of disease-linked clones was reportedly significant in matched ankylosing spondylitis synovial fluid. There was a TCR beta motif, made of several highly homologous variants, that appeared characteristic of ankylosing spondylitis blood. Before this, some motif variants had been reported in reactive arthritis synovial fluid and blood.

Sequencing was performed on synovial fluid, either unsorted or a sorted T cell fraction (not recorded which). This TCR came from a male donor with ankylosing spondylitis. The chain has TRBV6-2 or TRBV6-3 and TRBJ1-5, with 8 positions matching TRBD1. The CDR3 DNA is TGTGCCAGCAACGAAGAGGACAGGGTGAGTCAGCCCCAGCATTTT. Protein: CASNEEDRVSQPQHF.